These 32 T cell receptor beta chains share one sample of origin, sequenced in a study of T cells after posttransplantation cyclophosphamide (TCRdb year 2016). Receptor amplification or capture employed the immunoSEQ multiplex PCR assay. Sourced from immuneACCESS, this table was stored by TCRdb with only in-frame sequences that have V and J called. A share of the clones is absent; for the studies checked, an unresolved V gene accounts for under half, and the remainder has no known explanation. For this sample the table reports 38,000 or so clones, with no clone seen just once. Of the sample, more than 2% is held by the ten largest clones. Material: PBMCs. The receptors derive from a man aged 45-60 years in good health, CMV-negative, and a related stem cell transplant donor.

This clone was counted many times. The rearrangement uses TRBV5-5 and TRBJ1-5; TRBD1 matches at 7 bases. The germline gives CDR1 SGHKS, CDR2 YYEKEE (reference sequence). This CDR3 is 16 amino acids long. Trimming removed 2 bases from V and 2 bases from J; junction bases left unmatched: 7. CDR3 sequence: CASSFTGAGGNQPQHF. Written as DNA, the CDR3 is TGTGCCAGCAGCTTTACAGGGGCCGGTGGCAATCAGCCCCAGCATTTT.

This clone was counted ten times or more. The V and J genes are TRBV5-1 and TRBJ2-3, with D possibly TRBD2 on 6 matching bases. V lost 2 bases and J 2 bases, leaving 24 bases between the germline ends. CDR1 and CDR2 (germline): SGHRS, YFSETQ. The CDR3 consists of 19 residues. The CDR3 loop is CASSLSPSASGAYTDTQYF. The DNA for the CDR3 is TGCGCCAGCAGCTTAAGTCCCTCAGCGTCGGGAGCTTACACAGATACGCAGTATTTT.

This clone was seen many times. This chain links TRBV9 with TRBJ2-7; 10 bases are shared with TRBD2. This CDR3 has 14 residues. V was clipped by 1 base and J by 2 bases; unmatched bases: 0. The germline CDR1 and CDR2 sequences are SGDLS and YYNGEE. CDR3 residues: CASSVTSGAYEQYF. The CDR3 DNA follows: TGTGCCAGCAGCGTAACTAGCGGGGCCTACGAGCAGTACTTC. Together with reference TRBV9 and TRBJ2-7, the CDR3 gives the full variable domain: DSGVTQTPKHLITATGQRVTLRCSPRSGDLSVYWYQQSLDQGLQFLIQYYNGEERAKGNILERFSAQQFPDLHSELNLSSLELGDSALYFCASSVTSGAYEQYFGPGTRLTVT.

Many counts were recorded for this clone. The gene calls are TRBV5-6 and TRBJ2-5, with D perhaps TRBD1 (6 bases). The ends were cut back, 3 bases at V and 1 base at J, with 13 bases in the middle. CDR3 length equals 15 residues. The V gene's germline CDR1 is SGHDT and CDR2 YYEEEE. CDR3: CASSSPRDTQETQYF. The CDR3 DNA is TGTGCCAGCAGCTCCCCCCGGGACACCCAAGAGACCCAGTACTTC.

This clone was counted a few times. This chain connects TRBV21-1 to TRBJ1-6; the table's D call TRBD1 went unverified against the DNA. TRBV21-1 is designated a pseudogene. The CDR3 loop spans 19 amino acids. CDR3 in DNA: TGTGCCAGCAGCAAAGAGGGGGACAGGGGGGAATCCTATAATTCACCCCTCCACTTT. Protein: CASSKEGDRGESYNSPLHF.

In this sample, this clone turned up many times. J is TRBJ1-2 and V is TRBV7-6, with TRBD1 matching over 11 bases. V gave up 3 bases and J gave up 2 bases; unmatched junction bases: 14. Germline CDR1 reads SGHVS; CDR2 reads FNYEAQ. CDR3 length: 19 residues. For the CDR3, the DNA is TGTGCCAGCAGCTTGAGGGCTCCTTACCGGGACAGGGGGAACTATGGCTACACCTTC. Translation gives CASSLRAPYRDRGNYGYTF.

V usage is TRBV18 and J usage is TRBJ1-2, with D perhaps matching TRBD1 (5 bases). The CDR3 is 14 amino acids. Deletions cut 0 bases from V and 2 bases from J, with 7 bases between. The germline V gene has CDR1 KGHSH and CDR2 LQKENI. The CDR3 sequence: CASSPPAGNYGYTF. The CDR3 nucleotides are TGTGCCAGCTCACCACCGGCAGGGAACTATGGCTACACCTTC. Together with reference TRBV18 and TRBJ1-2, the CDR3 gives the full variable domain: NAGVMQNPRHLVRRRGQEARLRCSPMKGHSHVYWYRQLPEEGLKFMVYLQKENIIDESGMPKERFSAEFPKEGPSILRIQQVVRGDSAAYFCASSPPAGNYGYTFGSGTRLTVV.

The chain couples TRBV27 to TRBJ2-5; 9 bases align to TRBD1. Trimming removed 5 bases from V and 11 bases from J; junction bases left unmatched: 12. Germline V gene lookup returns CDR1 MNHEY and CDR2 SMNVEV (reference sequence). The CDR3 extends over 14 amino acids. The CDR3 sequence is CASSLTGQGNKQYF. The CDR3 DNA is TGTGCCAGCAGTCTGACGGGACAGGGTAACAAGCAGTACTTC.

This clone was found many times. V usage is TRBV27 and J usage is TRBJ1-1; D remains unclear. From germline, CDR1 is MNHEY and CDR2 SMNVEV (reference sequence). This CDR3 has 14 amino acids. V gave up 3 bases and J gave up 0 bases, with 8 bases separating them. DNA of the CDR3: TGTGCCAGCAGTTTCGTTTCTATGAACACTGAAGCTTTCTTT. It encodes CASSFVSMNTEAFF.

In its sample, this clone was seen many times. DNA for the CDR3: TGTGCCACCAGCAAGCGGCAGGGGGCTTACGAGCAGTACTTC. Translation gives CATSKRQGAYEQYF. The chain couples TRBV15 to TRBJ2-7; 8 nucleotides align to TRBD1. Per the germline V gene, CDR1 is LNHNV and CDR2 is YYDKDF (reference sequence). V lost 4 bases, J lost 4 bases, and 6 bases stayed unmatched. This CDR3 comprises 14 residues.

The chain uses TRBV18 and TRBJ2-4, with D uncertain. The CDR3 is 15 amino acids. CDR1 KGHSH and CDR2 LQKENI come from the germline V gene. V lost 1 base, J lost 0 bases, and 7 bases lay in between. The CDR3 nucleotides are TGTGCCAGCTCACCACGAAGCATAGCCAAAAACATTCAGTACTTC. Protein: CASSPRSIAKNIQYF.

This clone was found many times. This chain uses TRBV29-1 with TRBJ2-7, with 7 bases aligning to TRBD1. Germline assignment: CDR1 SQVTM and CDR2 ANQGSEA. CDR3 length equals 12 residues. The V gene end was trimmed by 3 bases and the J gene end by 5 bases; junction bases not matched to a gene: 4. The CDR3 here is CSVDQGGNEQYF. Here the CDR3 DNA reads TGCAGCGTTGATCAAGGGGGCAACGAGCAGTACTTC.

This clone occurred many times. The chain couples TRBV5-1 to TRBJ2-2, with TRBD2 as a possible D gene (6 bases). V was clipped by 2 bases and J by 4 bases, with 18 bases between them. The germline gives CDR1 SGHRS, CDR2 YFSETQ. The CDR3 loop spans 17 amino acids. The CDR3 bases are TGCGCCAGCAGCTTTCGGGACGGAGGGCCGGGCACCGGGGAGCTGTTTTTT. This translates into CASSFRDGGPGTGELFF.

In its sample, this clone was seen many times. This chain connects TRBV4-1 to TRBJ1-2, with D perhaps matching TRBD1 (6 bases). The CDR3 spans 16 residues. V lost 0 bases to trimming and J lost 4 bases, with 15 bases between them. In germline, CDR1 is MGHRA, CDR2 YSYEKL. The CDR3 region has the DNA TGCGCCAGCAGCCAAGATCCTGACAGGATTACCTATGGCTACACCTTC. Translating it yields CASSQDPDRITYGYTF.

This clone was observed at least ten times. This sequence joins TRBV15 and TRBJ1-2; no clear D. The CDR3 runs 13 residues. Germline CDR1 and CDR2: LNHNV and YYDKDF (reference sequence). The ends were cut back, 1 base at V and 6 bases at J, with 9 bases in the middle. CDR3 region: CATSRVNMNGYTF. The CDR3 DNA follows: TGTGCCACCAGCAGAGTGAACATGAATGGCTACACCTTC.

This clone was counted ten times or more. The chain is built from TRBV7-9 and TRBJ1-1, with a weak D call TRBD1 (5 bases). The CDR3 has 14 amino acids. Germline V gives CDR1 SEHNR, CDR2 FQNEAQ (reference sequence). Trimming pared 4 bases from V and 1 base from J, leaving 10 bases between. The CDR3 loop is CASSSKTANTEAFF. CDR3 nucleotide sequence: TGTGCCAGCAGCTCTAAGACAGCGAACACTGAAGCTTTCTTT.

The table lists this clone with many counts. The CDR3 sequence is CSVEVGGSRETQYF. The CDR3 DNA follows: TGCAGCGTTGAAGTAGGGGGCTCGAGAGAGACCCAGTACTTC. The chain employs TRBV29-1 and TRBJ2-5, with 7 bases that match TRBD1. Germline V gene data show CDR1 as SQVTM and CDR2 as ANQGSEA. CDR3 length equals 14 residues. V gave up 1 base and J gave up 4 bases; unmatched junction bases: 6.

The table lists this clone with a few counts. V and J are TRBV6-1 and TRBJ2-5; D gene uncertain. V lost 1 base to trimming and J lost 5 bases, with 17 bases between them. Germline V gene data show CDR1 as MNHNS and CDR2 as SASEGT. This CDR3 has 16 amino acids. CDR3 residues: CASSEGPTLGRETQYF. CDR3 DNA sequence: TGTGCCAGCAGTGAAGGACCCACCCTAGGTCGGGAGACCCAGTACTTC.

Ten or more counts support this clone. V and J are TRBV5-1 and TRBJ2-5; D possibly corresponds to TRBD2 (6 bases). V shed 4 bases and J shed 4 bases, with 14 bases lying between them. CDR3 length: 14 residues. Germline loops: CDR1 SGHRS, CDR2 YFSETQ. CDR3 DNA sequence: TGCGCCAGCAGCCCCGGGGGAACGGGAGAGACCCAGTACTTC. Protein product: CASSPGGTGETQYF.

This clone was observed at least ten times. J is TRBJ2-7 and V is TRBV6-5; 9 bases are a match to TRBD1. The V segment lost 6 bases and the J segment 3 bases; nucleotides outside the gene matches: 3. CDR1 and CDR2 from the germline V gene are MNHEY and SVGAGI. The CDR3 runs to 13 residues. CDR3 sequence: CASSRQGVYEQYF. Written as DNA, the CDR3 is TGTGCCAGCAGCCGACAGGGGGTCTACGAGCAGTACTTC.

This clone was observed at least ten times. This chain's CDR3 is CASSLSEYGLFTDTQYF. DNA of the CDR3: TGTGCCAGCAGCTTATCCGAGTACGGACTCTTCACAGATACGCAGTATTTT. The chain is built from TRBV7-2 and TRBJ2-3; D perhaps matches TRBD2 (5 bases). The CDR3 has 17 residues. Between the trimmed V and J ends, which lost 2 bases and 2 bases, there was a span of 17 bases. Germline values: CDR1 SGHTA, CDR2 FQGNSA. Drawing the rest from reference TRBV7-2 and TRBJ2-3, the complete variable domain is GAGVSQSPSNKVTEKGKDVELRCDPISGHTALYWYRQSLGQGLEFLIYFQGNSAPDKSGLPSDRFSAERTGGSVSTLTIQRTQQEDSAVYLCASSLSEYGLFTDTQYFGPGTRLTVL.

This clone was counted at least ten times. This sequence joins TRBV6-1 and TRBJ2-7, with D perhaps matching TRBD1 (5 bases). The V end was cut by 2 bases, the J end by 6 bases, with 11 bases between. This CDR3 has 13 amino acids. Germline CDR1 and CDR2: MNHNS and SASEGT. DNA of the CDR3: TGTGCCAGCAGTGAATCCAGGGCATTCGAGCAGTACTTC. Amino acids: CASSESRAFEQYF.

This clone was counted many times. This chain uses TRBV19 with TRBJ2-7; D may be TRBD1 (5 bases). Germline CDR1 reads LNHDA; CDR2 reads SQIVND (reference sequence). The V gene lost 4 bases and the J gene lost 3 bases, with 10 bases spanning the gap. This CDR3 spans 13 amino acids. Here the CDR3 reads CASSTTGIYEQYF. The CDR3 DNA sequence: TGTGCCAGTAGTACCACAGGCATCTACGAGCAGTACTTC.

Ten or more counts support this clone. V is TRBV6-1 and J is TRBJ2-7, with a possible D match to TRBD1 (5 bases). CDR1 MNHNS and CDR2 SASEGT come from the germline V gene. The CDR3 runs 15 residues. V was trimmed by 6 bases and J by 0 bases, leaving 15 bases between them. The CDR3 reads CASRGYGHPSYEQYF. The CDR3 nucleotides read TGTGCCAGCAGGGGCTACGGACACCCCTCCTACGAGCAGTACTTC.

Ten or more counts support this clone. The chain combines TRBV27 with TRBJ1-3; D is perhaps TRBD1 (5 bases). CDR1 MNHEY and CDR2 SMNVEV come from the germline V gene (reference sequence). The CDR3 has 14 amino acids. The V gene lost 2 bases and the J gene lost 2 bases, with 7 bases spanning the gap. CDR3 in amino acids: CASSLAGAGNTIYF. CDR3 sequence (DNA): TGTGCCAGCAGTTTAGCGGGGGCTGGAAACACCATATATTTT.

This clone was found many times. The J gene is TRBJ2-2, the V gene TRBV4-2, with 7 bases aligning to TRBD1. Germline CDR1 LGHNA, CDR2 YNFKEQ. Trimming at V came to 4 bases and at J to 4 bases, leaving 3 bases not matched to a gene. CDR3 length: 14 residues. CDR3 sequence (DNA): TGTGCCAGCAGCCTTGACAGGGTCACCGGGGAGCTGTTTTTT. Translated: CASSLDRVTGELFF.

This clone was seen a few times. The J gene is TRBJ2-3, the V gene TRBV4-3; the D is unclear. The CDR3 has 15 amino acids. Germline V gene lookup returns CDR1 LGHNA and CDR2 YSLEER. V shed 1 base and J shed 3 bases, with 11 bases lying between them. The CDR3 sequence is CASSQVLAHTDTQYF. The CDR3 coding sequence is TGCGCCAGCAGCCAAGTGTTAGCCCATACAGATACGCAGTATTTT.

This clone was detected many times. This sequence joins TRBV21-1 and TRBJ1-2; TRBD1 is taken as the D call from the table, unchecked against the DNA. TRBV21-1 is tagged as a pseudogene. CDR3 length: 15 amino acids. In DNA, the CDR3 is TGTGCCAGCAGCAAAGATTGGGGACAGTCCTATGGCTACACCTTC. It specifies CASSKDWGQSYGYTF.

This clone was detected many times. The chain's CDR3 is CASIPPRPNTEAFF. As DNA, the CDR3 is TGCGCCAGCATACCCCCCAGGCCAAACACTGAAGCTTTCTTT. The chain uses TRBV10-2 and TRBJ1-1; D is ambiguous. CDR1 and CDR2 from the germline V gene are WSHSY and SAAADI. This CDR3 contains 14 residues. The V end lost 7 bases, the J end lost 2 bases, and 14 bases lay between the germline ends.

This clone was found a few times. The genes are TRBV6-5 and TRBJ2-1; 12 bases are shared with TRBD2. Germline trimming cut 0 bases from V and 8 bases from J; bases unmatched to any gene: 2. Germline CDR1 reads MNHEY; CDR2 reads SVGAGI. CDR3 length equals 15 residues. CDR3 nucleotide sequence: TGTGCCAGCAGTTACTCGACTAGCGGGGGTTATGAGCAGTTCTTC. This translates into CASSYSTSGGYEQFF.

The sample holds a few counts of this clone. The gene calls are TRBV9 and TRBJ2-7; TRBD2 matches 14 bases. Germline loops: CDR1 SGDLS, CDR2 YYNGEE. The CDR3 spans 14 residues. V shed 5 bases and J 12 bases; nucleotides not matched to a gene: 10. The CDR3 nucleotides read TGTGCCAGCAGATGGGGGACTAGCGGGGGTTTATTGTACTTC. It encodes CASRWGTSGGLLYF.

This clone showed up many times. The chain links TRBV2 to TRBJ1-2, with D possibly matching TRBD1 (5 bases). The CDR3 is 15 amino acids. Germline assignment: CDR1 SNHLY and CDR2 FYNNEI. The ends were cut back, 9 bases at V and 5 bases at J, with 22 bases in the middle. CDR3 nucleotides: TGTGCCAGTGGGGATAGATCCCGGGGGGGATATGGCTACACCTTC. Its translation: CASGDRSRGGYGYTF.